Listed below are T cell receptor beta chains from one sample, sequenced in a study of T cells in Graves' hyperthyroidism and ophthalmopathy. Using its own MiXCR run on the multiplex PCR reads, TCRdb lists one record per CDR3 protein. The profile shows a few hundred thousand distinct CDR3 sequences, more than 15% of them singletons. The sequenced sample was blood. The receptors originated from a woman aged 30 to 39 with Graves' hyperthyroidism. Both conserved end residues are part of each CDR3. Fields, in order: J gene, CDR3 length, D gene, clone size, V gene, CDR3 protein, CDR3 DNA. The D gene is left open where the match is weak. Expanded clones are given a class, and other clones once, few, many or no size at all.

TRBJ2-7 13 - - TRBV20-1 CSAKDRRSYEQYF TGCAGTGCTAAAGACAGGAGATCCTACGAGCAGTACTTC
TRBJ1-1 15 - - TRBV19 CASSITRPLGPEAFF TGTGCCAGTAGTATCACCCGACCCCTGGGGCCTGAAGCTTTCTTT
TRBJ1-6 16 TRBD1 - TRBV28 CASSLKSGTALTSLHF TGTGCCAGCAGCCTTAAATCCGGGACAGCTCTTACATCCCTCCACTTT
TRBJ1-1 17 - many TRBV19 CASSTRPPGAMNTEAFF TGTGCCAGTAGCACCCGCCCCCCAGGTGCCATGAACACTGAAGCTTTCTTT
TRBJ2-3 17 TRBD2 - TRBV7-3 CASSLANSGRATDTQYF TGTGCCAGCAGCTTAGCGAATAGCGGGAGGGCCACAGATACGCAGTATTTT
TRBJ1-1 15 - many TRBV27 CASSLSRGGNTEAFF TGTGCCAGCAGTTTATCGCGCGGGGGGAACACTGAAGCTTTCTTT
TRBJ2-7 14 TRBD1 many TRBV5-1 CASSLEGQPYEQYF TGCGCCAGCAGCTTGGAGGGACAGCCCTACGAGCAGTACTTC
TRBJ2-3 18 TRBD2 - TRBV6-2/TRBV6-3 CASSYLSGIPLSTDTQYF TGTGCCAGCAGTTACCTGAGCGGGATCCCCTTAAGCACAGATACGCAGTATTTT
TRBJ1-1 16 TRBD1 many TRBV7-3 CASSLTSSGGITEAFF TGTGCCAGCAGCTTAACGTCGTCAGGGGGCATCACTGAAGCTTTCTTT
TRBJ1-1 16 - many TRBV7-6 CASSAGPLGPNTEAFF TGTGCCAGCAGCGCTGGACCGCTGGGCCCTAACACTGAAGCTTTCTTT
TRBJ2-7 17 TRBD2 few TRBV27 CASRAGVIAGGPREQYF TGTGCCAGCCGCGCTGGGGTAATAGCGGGAGGGCCTCGTGAGCAGTACTTC
TRBJ2-2 17 TRBD2 many TRBV7-9 CASSTQGLAGAAGELFF TGTGCCAGCAGCACCCAGGGACTAGCGGGAGCGGCCGGGGAGCTGTTTTTT
TRBJ2-3 17 - - TRBV7-9 CASSLVMAGPGKDTQYF TGTGCCAGCAGCTTAGTTATGGCGGGACCAGGGAAAGATACGCAGTATTTT
TRBJ2-1 15 TRBD1 - TRBV25-1 CASSVLGTAYDEQFF TGTGCCAGCAGTGTCCTGGGGACAGCTTACGATGAGCAGTTCTTC
TRBJ2-3 16 - many TRBV20-1 CSARGLLAGTEDTQYF TGCAGTGCTAGAGGCCTACTAGCAGGAACGGAAGATACGCAGTATTTT
TRBJ2-3 15 - few TRBV6-1 CASSLSGYGTDTQYF TGTGCCAGCAGCCTCTCAGGGTATGGCACAGATACGCAGTATTTT
TRBJ2-3 15 TRBD2 many TRBV20-1 CSARLAGGITDTQYF TGCAGTGCGAGACTAGCGGGAGGGATCACAGATACGCAGTATTTT
TRBJ2-1 16 TRBD2 few TRBV12-5 CASGLGGRAFYNEQFF TGTGCTAGTGGTTTGGGCGGGAGAGCATTCTACAATGAGCAGTTCTTC
TRBJ2-7 15 TRBD1 many TRBV27 CASRPSDRGLHEQYF TGTGCCAGCAGGCCATCGGACAGGGGGCTCCACGAGCAGTACTTC
TRBJ1-3 14 - few TRBV29-1 CSVAPGSSGNTIYF TGCAGCGTGGCCCCAGGGAGCTCTGGAAACACCATATATTTT
TRBJ2-7 13 - many TRBV6-2/TRBV6-3 CASSFAARSEQYF TGTGCCAGCAGTTTCGCAGCGAGGTCCGAGCAGTACTTC
TRBJ2-1 15 - many TRBV28 CASRSYLPYYNEQFF TGTGCCAGCAGGTCATATCTGCCTTATTACAATGAGCAGTTCTTC
TRBJ1-4 17 - - TRBV9 CASSAGGGGAWGEKLFF TGTGCCAGCAGCGCCGGAGGGGGGGGGGCCTGGGGTGAAAAACTGTTTTTT
TRBJ2-1 16 TRBD2 many TRBV7-3 CASSPRAGSGYNEQFF TGTGCCAGCAGCCCTCGAGCGGGGAGCGGGTACAATGAGCAGTTCTTC
TRBJ2-1 15 TRBD2 few TRBV20-1 CSASPLAGGPYEQFF TGCAGTGCTAGCCCCCTAGCGGGAGGGCCCTATGAGCAGTTCTTC
TRBJ1-1 15 - - TRBV5-1 CASSLSAGENTEAFF TGCGCCAGCAGCTTGTCCGCCGGGGAGAACACTGAAGCTTTCTTT
TRBJ2-2 16 TRBD2 few TRBV20-1 CSARALGLAGTGELFF TGCAGTGCTAGAGCCTTGGGACTAGCCGGTACCGGGGAGCTGTTTTTT
TRBJ1-1 12 - many TRBV2 CASSENDLEAFF TGTGCCAGCAGTGAAAACGACCTTGAAGCTTTCTTT
TRBJ2-5 14 - many TRBV7-9 CASSFDVELETQYF TGTGCCAGCAGCTTTGACGTGGAATTGGAGACCCAGTACTTC
TRBJ1-1 13 - few TRBV10-3 CAISDSGNTEASF TGTGCCATCAGTGACTCGGGGAACACTGAAGCTTCCTTT
TRBJ2-5 17 TRBD2 - TRBV4-1 CANSPGERDSTQETQYF TGCGCCAACAGCCCCGGTGAGCGGGACTCCACTCAAGAGACCCAGTACTTC
TRBJ2-1 16 - - TRBV4-2 CASSQLSRPTNNEQFF TGTGCCAGCAGCCAATTGAGTCGGCCAACAAACAATGAGCAGTTCTTC
TRBJ2-1 15 - many TRBV2 CASSDRLNYYNEQFF TGTGCCAGCAGCGACAGGCTTAACTACTACAATGAGCAGTTCTTC
TRBJ2-3 18 TRBD2 - TRBV18 CASSPRVTSGSRGDTQYF TGTGCCAGCTCACCAAGAGTTACTAGCGGGAGCCGGGGAGATACGCAGTATTTT
TRBJ1-2 11 - few TRBV20-1 CSANPTWGYTF TGCAGTGCTAATCCCACCTGGGGCTACACCTTC
TRBJ2-5 13 - many TRBV30 CAWSVHPQETQYF TGTGCCTGGAGTGTGCACCCACAAGAGACCCAGTACTTC
TRBJ2-5 11 - few TRBV29-1 CSAELWETQYF TGCAGCGCTGAGTTGTGGGAGACCCAGTACTTC
TRBJ2-7 13 - many TRBV6-1 CASSDRGLYEQYF TGTGCCAGCAGTGATCGGGGACTCTACGAGCAGTACTTC
TRBJ2-7 15 - - TRBV27 CASRRDAWSSYEQYF TGTGCCAGCCGCAGGGACGCCTGGAGCTCCTACGAGCAGTACTTC
TRBJ1-2 14 - - TRBV14 CASSQGTEPAGYTF TGTGCCAGCAGCCAAGGGACAGAGCCTGCTGGCTACACCTTC
TRBJ2-1 15 TRBD2 many TRBV20-1 CSATTSGVSYNEQFF TGCAGTGCTACCACTAGCGGGGTCTCCTACAATGAGCAGTTCTTC